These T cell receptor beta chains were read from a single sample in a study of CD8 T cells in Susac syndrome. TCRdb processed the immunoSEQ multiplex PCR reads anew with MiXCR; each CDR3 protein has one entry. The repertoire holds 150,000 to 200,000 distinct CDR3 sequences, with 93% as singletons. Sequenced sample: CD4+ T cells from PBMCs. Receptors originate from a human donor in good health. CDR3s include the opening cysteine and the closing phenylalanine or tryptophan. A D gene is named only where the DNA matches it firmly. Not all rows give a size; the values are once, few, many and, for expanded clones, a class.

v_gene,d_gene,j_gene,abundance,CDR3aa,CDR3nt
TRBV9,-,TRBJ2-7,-,CASSVGGGSGEQYF,TGTGCCAGCAGCGTAGGAGGGGGAAGTGGCGAGCAGTACTTC
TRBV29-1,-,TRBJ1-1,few,CSVGRQENTEAFF,TGCAGCGTTGGGCGGCAGGAGAACACTGAAGCTTTCTTT
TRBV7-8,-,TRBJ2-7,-,CASSLGGASYEQYF,TGTGCCAGCAGCTTAGGGGGCGCGTCCTACGAGCAGTACTTC
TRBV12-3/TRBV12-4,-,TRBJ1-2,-,CASNEGVLYGYTF,TGTGCCAGCAACGAAGGAGTTCTCTATGGCTACACCTTC
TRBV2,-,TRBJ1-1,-,CASSGQAMNTEAFF,TGTGCCAGCAGTGGACAGGCCATGAACACTGAAGCTTTCTTT
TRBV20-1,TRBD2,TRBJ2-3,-,CSAIVAGGADTQYF,TGCAGTGCTATTGTAGCGGGAGGTGCAGATACGCAGTATTTT
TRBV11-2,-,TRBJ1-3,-,CASSSNPGGVNTIYF,TGTGCCAGCAGCTCGAATCCGGGTGGGGTAAACACCATATATTTT
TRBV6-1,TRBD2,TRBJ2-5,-,CASSGGTKGTQYF,TGTGCCAGCAGTGGCGGGACTAAGGGGACCCAGTACTTC
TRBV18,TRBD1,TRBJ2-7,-,CASSLGQGVYYEQYF,TGTGCCAGCTCATTGGGACAGGGAGTGTACTACGAGCAGTACTTC
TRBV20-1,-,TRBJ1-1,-,CSARSGTYEMAFF,TGCAGTGCTAGATCCGGGACATACGAAATGGCTTTCTTT
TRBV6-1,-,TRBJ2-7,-,CASISGSPLSEQYF,TGTGCCAGCATTTCCGGATCCCCCCTGAGCGAGCAGTACTTC
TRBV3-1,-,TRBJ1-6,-,CASSQDIGQSPLHF,TGTGCCAGCAGCCAAGATATTGGACAGTCACCCCTCCACTTT
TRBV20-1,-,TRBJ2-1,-,CSAREYGIDEQFF,TGCAGTGCTAGAGAGTACGGTATCGATGAGCAGTTCTTC
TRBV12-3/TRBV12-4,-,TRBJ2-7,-,CASSFVSSSYEQYF,TGTGCCAGCAGTTTTGTCTCGAGCTCCTACGAGCAGTACTTC
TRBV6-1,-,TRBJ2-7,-,CASSPRTTRRGYEQYF,TGTGCCAGCAGTCCTCGGACAACCCGGAGGGGCTACGAGCAGTACTTC
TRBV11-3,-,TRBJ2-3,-,CASSSRSGAGLGTDTQYF,TGTGCCAGCAGCTCCCGGAGTGGTGCGGGCCTTGGCACAGATACGCAGTATTTT
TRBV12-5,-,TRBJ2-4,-,CASGLRSGALLAKNIQYF,TGTGCTAGTGGTTTGAGGAGCGGTGCCCTTCTAGCCAAAAACATTCAGTACTTC
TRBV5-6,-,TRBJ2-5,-,CASSPRLIGTQYF,TGTGCCAGCAGCCCCAGGTTAATAGGGACCCAGTACTTC
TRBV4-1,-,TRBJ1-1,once,CASSQGPRNMNTEAFF,TGCGCCAGCAGCCAAGGACCCAGGAACATGAACACTGAAGCTTTCTTT
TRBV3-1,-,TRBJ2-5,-,CASRHGGEETQYF,TGTGCCAGCAGACACGGGGGCGAGGAGACCCAGTACTTC
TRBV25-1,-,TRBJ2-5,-,CASSDPKLIQETQYF,TGTGCCAGCAGTGATCCAAAGCTTATTCAAGAGACCCAGTACTTC
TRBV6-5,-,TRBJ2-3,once,CASSYWATGTRRADTQYF,TGTGCCAGCAGTTACTGGGCTACCGGGACAAGGAGGGCAGATACGCAGTATTTT
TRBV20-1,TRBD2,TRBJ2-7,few,CRLAMSSYEQYF,TGCAGACTAGCGATGAGCTCCTACGAGCAGTACTTC
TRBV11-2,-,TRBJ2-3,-,CASSFSRGPADTQYF,TGTGCCAGCAGCTTTTCAAGAGGGCCGGCAGATACGCAGTATTTT
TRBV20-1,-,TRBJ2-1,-,CSAREATSNEQFF,TGCAGTGCTAGAGAGGCCACTAGCAATGAGCAGTTCTTC
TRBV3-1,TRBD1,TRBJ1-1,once,CASSQTGTGGYTEAFF,TGTGCCAGCAGCCAAACCGGGACAGGGGGATACACTGAAGCTTTCTTT
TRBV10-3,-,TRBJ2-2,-,CAISGSGGPTGELFF,TGTGCCATCAGTGGATCGGGGGGCCCCACCGGGGAGCTGTTTTTT
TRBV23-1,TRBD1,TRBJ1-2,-,CASRGQGYYGYTF,TGCGCCAGCAGGGGACAGGGCTACTATGGCTACACCTTC
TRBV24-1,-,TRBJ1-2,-,CATREECHDFADGYTF,TGTGCCACCAGGGAAGAATGTCACGATTTTGCAGATGGCTACACCTTC